This TCR beta chain came from a study of identical twins. Broader study findings: Invariant T cells like MAIT and iNKT could partly confound the zero-insertion analyses. Carriage of fewer insertions was seen in abundant cord blood beta clonotypes, whereas memory repertoires showed none. Out-of-frame alpha sequences that twins shared showed excess low generation probability.

TCRdb recomputed calls from the 5' RACE reads with MiXCR, one row per CDR3 protein. Here the sample spans 640,000 or so distinct CDR3 sequences, 5.5% to 6.5% being singletons. Worth noting for this clonotype: Its specificity is unknown.

Trimming took off 7 bases at V and 4 bases at J, with 21 bases between the two ends. The germline V gene encodes CDR1 SGHTA and CDR2 FQGNSA. The CDR3 length is 16 residues. Sequences were obtained from naive T cells sorted from blood. This chain joins TRBV7-2 and TRBJ2-3, with D uncertain. The receptor comes from a man aged 18 to 35 in good health. Here the CDR3 DNA reads TGTGCCAGCACCAAAGGTGCGGCGTGGCATGCAGATACGCAGTATTTT. Amino acid sequence: CASTKGAAWHADTQYF. Full variable domain (outside the CDR3, taken from reference TRBV7-2 and TRBJ2-3): GAGVSQSPSNKVTEKGKDVELRCDPISGHTALYWYRQSLGQGLEFLIYFQGNSAPDKSGLPSDRFSAERTGGSVSTLTIQRTQQEDSAVYLCASTKGAAWHADTQYFGPGTRLTVL.